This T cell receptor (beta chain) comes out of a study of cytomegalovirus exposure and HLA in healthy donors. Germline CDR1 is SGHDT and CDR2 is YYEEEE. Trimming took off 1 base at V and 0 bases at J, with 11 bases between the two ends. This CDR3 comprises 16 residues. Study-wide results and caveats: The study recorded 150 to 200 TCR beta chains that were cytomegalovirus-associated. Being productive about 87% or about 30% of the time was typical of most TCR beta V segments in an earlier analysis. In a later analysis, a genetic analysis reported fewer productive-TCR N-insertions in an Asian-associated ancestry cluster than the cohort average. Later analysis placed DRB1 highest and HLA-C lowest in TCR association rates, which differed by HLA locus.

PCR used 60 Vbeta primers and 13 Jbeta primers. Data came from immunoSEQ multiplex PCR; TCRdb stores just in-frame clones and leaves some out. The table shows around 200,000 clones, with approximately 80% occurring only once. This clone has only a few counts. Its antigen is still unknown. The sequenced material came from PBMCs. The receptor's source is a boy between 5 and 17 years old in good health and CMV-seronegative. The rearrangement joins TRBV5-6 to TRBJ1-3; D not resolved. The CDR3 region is CASSLSGFSSGNTIYF. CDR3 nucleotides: TGTGCCAGCAGCTTGTCGGGGTTTAGCTCTGGAAACACCATATATTTT.